These 28 T cell receptor beta chains were sequenced from one sample in a study of blood T cell repertoires in COVID-19. TCRdb keeps only in-frame clones here, not all; method: immunoSEQ multiplex PCR. The sample has 200,000 to 250,000 clones, around nine tenths seen once. Sequences were obtained from peripheral blood. The receptor source for this set is a woman younger than 30 who had recovered from COVID-19.

The chain recombines TRBV3-1 (or the pseudogene TRBV3-2) with TRBJ1-2; maybe TRBD1 (5 bases). The CDR3 is made up of 13 amino acids. Trimming removed 4 bases from V and 7 bases from J, with 13 bases in between. The germline gives CDR1 LGHDT, CDR2 YNNKEL (reference sequence). CDR3 sequence: CASSLRDLRGYTF. The CDR3 DNA sequence: TGTGCCAGCAGCCTCAGGGATCTGCGTGGCTACACCTTC.

V is TRBV10-3 and J is TRBJ2-3, with 7 bases fitting TRBD1. Germline-derived CDR1 and CDR2 are ENHRY and SYGVKD. With 4 bases clipped from V and 3 bases from J, the junction kept 4 bases outside the gene matches. The CDR3 runs 14 residues. The CDR3 sequence is CAISASTGTDTQYF. CDR3 coding DNA: TGTGCCATCAGTGCCTCGACAGGGACAGATACGCAGTATTTT.

Written as DNA, the CDR3 is TGTGCCAGCAGCCCCTCGTCAGGGGTCCAGACTGAAGCTTTCTTT. It codes for CASSPSSGVQTEAFF. This chain joins TRBV3-1 (or the pseudogene TRBV3-2) and TRBJ1-1, with D perhaps matching TRBD1 (6 bases). Germline V gene lookup returns CDR1 LGHDT and CDR2 YNNKEL (reference sequence). The germline V and J ends were trimmed by 4 bases and 5 bases, with 17 bases remaining between them. This CDR3 comprises 15 residues.

V and J are TRBV11-3 and TRBJ2-1, with 7 bases aligning to TRBD2. This CDR3 is built from 16 residues. The germline gives CDR1 SGHNT, CDR2 YENEEA. After removal of 5 bases from V and 0 bases from J, the junction contained 7 bases not matched to a gene. Here the CDR3 reads CASSKKAGNSYNEQFF. The CDR3 DNA sequence: TGTGCCAGCAGCAAAAAAGCGGGAAACTCCTACAATGAGCAGTTCTTC.

This chain connects TRBV5-1 to TRBJ1-1; the D gene is possibly TRBD1 (6 bases). The V end was cut by 5 bases, the J end by 1 base, with 12 bases between. The CDR3 is made up of 14 amino acids. Germline CDR1 reads SGHRS; CDR2 reads YFSETQ. The CDR3 spells CASSYRTANTEAFF. In DNA, the CDR3 is TGCGCCAGCAGTTACCGGACAGCGAACACTGAAGCTTTCTTT.

This chain links TRBV6-5 with TRBJ2-3; 9 positions match TRBD2. Germline values: CDR1 MNHEY, CDR2 SVGAGI. This CDR3 region has 15 residues. Trimming cost V 6 bases and J 0 bases; bases outside gene matches: 4. The CDR3 reads CASSLTSGSTDTQYF. The CDR3 nucleotides are TGTGCCAGCAGCCTAACTAGCGGGAGCACAGATACGCAGTATTTT.

The genes are TRBV9 and TRBJ2-1; 14 bases line up with TRBD2. Germline CDR1 is SGDLS and CDR2 is YYNGEE. V shed 0 bases and J 7 bases; nucleotides not matched to a gene: 6. The CDR3 totals 17 residues. CDR3 residues: CASSVEGLAGVGNEQFF. CDR3 DNA: TGTGCCAGCAGCGTAGAGGGACTAGCGGGAGTTGGGAATGAGCAGTTCTTC.

The J gene is TRBJ1-1, the V gene TRBV5-1; possibly TRBD1 for D (5 bases). Germline V lookup: CDR1 SGHRS, CDR2 YFSETQ. This CDR3 region has 14 residues. V shed 0 bases and J shed 4 bases, with 10 bases lying between them. The CDR3 sequence is CASSLDRGITEAFF. DNA of the CDR3: TGCGCCAGCAGCTTGGATCGGGGGATCACTGAAGCTTTCTTT.

The sample holds a few counts of this clone. The chain combines TRBV29-1 with TRBJ1-3; maybe TRBD1 (5 bases). The V end was cut by 1 base, the J end by 4 bases, with 8 bases between. The CDR3 contains 13 residues. Germline CDR1 reads SQVTM; CDR2 reads ANQGSEA. The CDR3 DNA reads TGCAGCGTTGAAGCAGGGTCCGGAAACACCATATATTTT. It translates to CSVEAGSGNTIYF.

The V gene is TRBV6-5, the J gene TRBJ1-2; D possibly corresponds to TRBD1 (6 bases). Germline V gives CDR1 MNHEY, CDR2 SVGAGI. The V end lost 8 bases, the J end lost 6 bases, and 19 bases lay between the germline ends. The CDR3 contains 14 residues. CDR3 nucleotides: TGTGCCAGCGGAACAGGGTCTGGCTTCGATGGCTACACCTTC. It yields the protein CASGTGSGFDGYTF.

This clone was picked up a small number of times. This rearrangement joins TRBV27 to TRBJ1-1; tentative D call: TRBD1 (5 bases). Trimming removed 10 bases from V and 1 base from J, with 7 bases in between. The germline V gene has CDR1 MNHEY and CDR2 SMNVEV (reference sequence). The CDR3 sequence is 11 residues long. The CDR3 bases are TGTGCCACCGGGGGGAACACTGAAGCTTTCTTT. Its protein is CATGGNTEAFF.

The chain is built from TRBV6-2 or TRBV6-3 and TRBJ1-2; 8 nucleotides line up with TRBD1. The V gene end was trimmed by 2 bases and the J gene end by 7 bases; junction bases not matched to a gene: 3. The CDR3 has 13 amino acids. In germline, CDR1 is MNHEY, CDR2 SVGEGT. CDR3 in amino acids: CASSYQGASGYTF. CDR3 in DNA: TGTGCCAGCAGTTACCAGGGGGCCTCTGGCTACACCTTC.

The gene calls are TRBV6-5 and TRBJ1-4; 11 bases align to TRBD1. The trim removed 6 bases at V and 7 bases at J, leaving 7 bases unmatched. The CDR3 is 15 amino acids. CDR1 and CDR2 (germline): MNHEY, SVGAGI. The CDR3 DNA follows: TGTGCCAGCAGGAACACCGGGACAGGGGGTGAAAAACTGTTTTTT. Protein sequence: CASRNTGTGGEKLFF.

The chain recombines TRBV24-1 with TRBJ1-1; D gene unclear. Between the trimmed V and J ends, which lost 9 bases and 6 bases, there was a span of 19 bases. CDR1 is KGHDR, CDR2 SFDVKD, per germline. The CDR3 runs 14 residues. In DNA form, the CDR3 reads TGTGCCACCGGTGGACGGGGAGCACGGCCTGAAGCTTTCTTT. It codes for CATGGRGARPEAFF.

The chain combines TRBV11-2 with TRBJ2-7; D is unresolved. The germline gives CDR1 SGHAT, CDR2 FQNNGV. The length of the CDR3 is 14 residues. Between the trimmed V and J ends, which lost 2 bases and 1 base, there was a span of 9 bases. This chain's CDR3 is CASSLIAGSYEQYF. The CDR3 nucleotides read TGTGCCAGCAGCTTAATTGCAGGTTCCTACGAGCAGTACTTC. Full variable domain (rest looked up from reference TRBV11-2 and TRBJ2-7): EAGVAQSPRYKIIEKRQSVAFWCNPISGHATLYWYQQILGQGPKLLIQFQNNGVVDDSQLPKDRFSAERLKGVDSTLKIQPAKLEDSAVYLCASSLIAGSYEQYFGPGTRLTVT.

The rearrangement uses TRBV6-5 and TRBJ2-7, with TRBD1 identical over 7 bases. The CDR3 spans 13 residues. V gave up 6 bases and J gave up 3 bases; unmatched junction bases: 5. CDR1 and CDR2 (germline): MNHEY, SVGAGI. This CDR3 reads CASSYDRVYEQYF. In nucleotides, the CDR3 is TGTGCCAGCAGCTATGACAGGGTCTACGAGCAGTACTTC.

V and J are TRBV3-1 (or the pseudogene TRBV3-2) and TRBJ1-2; no clear D. This CDR3 spans 13 amino acids. Germline V gives CDR1 LGHDT, CDR2 YNNKEL (reference sequence). V gave up 2 bases and J gave up 3 bases, with 7 bases separating them. The CDR3 sequence: CASSQRAYYGYTF. The CDR3 coding sequence is TGTGCCAGCAGCCAACGAGCTTACTATGGCTACACCTTC.

The chain joins TRBV18 to TRBJ2-3; 15 bases line up with TRBD2. The CDR3 has 17 residues. Germline trimming cut 0 bases from V and 5 bases from J; bases unmatched to any gene: 3. Germline CDR1 reads KGHSH; CDR2 reads LQKENI. In DNA, the CDR3 is TGTGCCAGCTCACCACCTGGACTAGCGGGAGGGGGAGATACGCAGTATTTT. Protein product: CASSPPGLAGGGDTQYF.

The genes are TRBV28 and TRBJ2-7; D is unclear. Looked up from germline, CDR1 is MDHEN and CDR2 is SYDVKM. CDR3 length: 13 residues. V was pared by 2 bases and J by 2 bases, with 7 bases between. DNA for the CDR3: TGTGCCAGCAGTTTACGCGCGCCCTACGAGCAGTACTTC. Protein product: CASSLRAPYEQYF.

This clone was observed once. The chain uses TRBV7-9 and TRBJ2-5; TRBD2 aligns across 7 bases. The CDR3 length is 15 residues. Germline V gives CDR1 SEHNR, CDR2 FQNEAQ (reference sequence). The V segment lost 0 bases and the J segment 4 bases; nucleotides outside the gene matches: 5. This CDR3 is CASSLAGGPRETQYF. DNA of the CDR3: TGTGCCAGCAGCTTAGCGGGAGGGCCCAGAGAGACCCAGTACTTC.

The chain couples TRBV9 to TRBJ2-3; D is perhaps TRBD2 (6 bases). Germline V gene lookup returns CDR1 SGDLS and CDR2 YYNGEE. With 4 bases removed from V and 5 bases from J, the gap between germline ends came to 17 bases. There are 15 residues in the CDR3. CDR3 region: CASSPLGGGGDTQYF. The DNA for the CDR3 is TGTGCCAGCAGCCCCTTGGGGGGAGGAGGAGATACGCAGTATTTT.

This clone was recorded once. V usage is TRBV29-1 and J usage is TRBJ2-4; a weak D match, TRBD1 (8 bases). The CDR3 totals 16 residues. CDR1 is SQVTM, CDR2 ANQGSEA, per germline. V was clipped by 4 bases and J by 2 bases, with 18 bases between them. The CDR3 region has the DNA TGCAGCGTTGTTCCGAGACAGGGGACTACCAAAAACATTCAGTACTTC. Amino acid sequence: CSVVPRQGTTKNIQYF.

Concerning this clone: The same CDR3 arises from other DNA sequences in this sample as well. CDR3 nucleotide sequence: TGTGCCAGCAGCGCGGGGACAGGCTATGGCTACACCTTC. This gives the protein CASSAGTGYGYTF. The chain employs TRBV9 and TRBJ1-2, with 8 bases aligning to TRBD1. V gave up 3 bases and J gave up 4 bases; unmatched junction bases: 2. Germline lookup yields CDR1 SGDLS and CDR2 YYNGEE. The CDR3 covers 13 residues.

Only a few counts were recorded for this clone. This chain connects TRBV25-1 to TRBJ2-1; 7 positions agree with TRBD2. Germline loops: CDR1 MGHDK, CDR2 SYGVNS. The CDR3 is 16 residues long. V was clipped by 3 bases and J by 0 bases; unmatched bases: 5. The CDR3 DNA sequence: TGTGCCAGCAGTGATGCCCAGCGGGACTCCTACAATGAGCAGTTCTTC. Protein product: CASSDAQRDSYNEQFF. The full variable domain, with the rest looked up from reference TRBV25-1 and TRBJ2-1, is EADIYQTPRYLVIGTGKKITLECSQTMGHDKMYWYQQDPGMELHLIHYSYGVNSTEKGDLSSESTVSRIRTEHFPLTLESARPSHTSQYLCASSDAQRDSYNEQFFGPGTRLTVL.

This clone was counted a single time. The chain links TRBV5-1 to TRBJ2-3; 11 bases fit TRBD2. The CDR3 has 17 residues. With V trimmed by 2 bases and J by 0 bases, 5 bases remained unmatched. Germline-derived CDR1 and CDR2 are SGHRS and YFSETQ. The CDR3, as DNA: TGCGCCAGCAGCTTCCTAGCGGGAGGTACTAGCACAGATACGCAGTATTTT. Translated: CASSFLAGGTSTDTQYF.

This chain joins TRBV9 and TRBJ1-2, with 7 bases identical to TRBD1. V lost 3 bases and J lost 3; bases outside the gene matches: 5. The CDR3 is 14 amino acids. CDR1 is SGDLS and CDR2 is YYNGEE in the germline V gene. CDR3 residues: CASSGPDRDYGYTF. CDR3 bases: TGTGCCAGCAGCGGACCCGACAGGGACTATGGCTACACCTTC.

The chain carries TRBV30 and TRBJ1-2, with D unclear. Per germline, CDR1 GTSNPN and CDR2 SVGIG (reference sequence). Trimming cost V 4 bases and J 5 bases, with 17 bases left between them. This CDR3 contains 14 residues. This chain's CDR3 is CAWIGGTAAYGYTF. CDR3 sequence (DNA): TGTGCCTGGATTGGAGGTACAGCAGCTTATGGCTACACCTTC.

The V call is TRBV5-6, the J call TRBJ1-6; maybe TRBD1 (6 bases). This CDR3 contains 13 residues. Per germline, CDR1 SGHDT and CDR2 YYEEEE. V gave up 4 bases and J gave up 9 bases, with 11 bases separating them. The CDR3 DNA follows: TGTGCCAGCAGCACCCGGGACACTTCACCCCTCCACTTT. Translation: CASSTRDTSPLHF. Complete variable domain (other parts from reference TRBV5-6 and TRBJ1-6): DAGVTQSPTHLIKTRGQQVTLRCSPKSGHDTVSWYQQALGQGPQFIFQYYEEEERQRGNFPDRFSGHQFPNYSSELNVNALLLGDSALYLCASSTRDTSPLHFGNGTRLTVT.